Listed below are T cell receptor beta chains from one sample, sequenced in a study of blood T cell repertoires in COVID-19. Sequenced by immunoSEQ multiplex PCR; TCRdb stores in-frame clones only, minus some. The sample shows tens of thousands of clones, over 75% of them seen only once. The sequenced sample consisted of peripheral blood. The receptors were gathered from a human donor in a cohort sampled during active COVID-19. Each CDR3 is given with its conserved first and last residue. D genes are given only for firm matches. Clone size is not always given. Where it is, it says once, few, many or a class for expanded clones.

d_call j_call cdr3_length clone_size v_call cdr3_aa cdr3_nt
TRBD1 TRBJ2-5 15 - TRBV6-5 CASSLTGTAQETQYF TGTGCCAGCAGCCTGACCGGGACAGCCCAAGAGACCCAGTACTTC
TRBD1 TRBJ1-5 16 - TRBV20-1 CSASGGTGESNQPQHF TGCAGTGCTAGTGGGGGAACAGGGGAAAGCAATCAGCCCCAGCATTTT
- TRBJ1-3 15 - TRBV18 CASSPTDFSGNTIYF TGTGCCAGCTCACCAACCGACTTCTCTGGAAACACCATATATTTT
TRBD1 TRBJ2-7 13 - TRBV10-3 CAITPGGEYEQYF TGTGCCATCACCCCAGGGGGAGAGTACGAGCAGTACTTC
- TRBJ2-1 16 - TRBV11-1 CASSLEWGGRRNEQFF TGTGCCAGCAGCTTAGAATGGGGGGGCCGTAGGAATGAGCAGTTCTTC
- TRBJ2-5 13 - TRBV5-4 CASSLEPAKPQYF TGTGCCAGCAGCTTGGAGCCCGCGAAGCCTCAGTACTTC
TRBD1 TRBJ2-7 12 - TRBV12-3/TRBV12-4 CASSGQGHEQYF TGTGCCAGCAGTGGACAGGGCCACGAGCAGTACTTC
- TRBJ1-4 14 - TRBV5-1 CASSYRGDNEKLFF TGCGCCAGCAGCTACCGGGGGGATAATGAAAAACTGTTTTTT
- TRBJ2-3 13 - TRBV6-5 CASALTVRDTQYF TGTGCCAGCGCCTTGACAGTTCGAGATACGCAGTATTTT
TRBD1 TRBJ2-1 15 - TRBV7-8 CASTAGTGIANEQFF TGTGCCAGCACGGCCGGGACAGGGATCGCCAATGAGCAGTTCTTC
- TRBJ1-5 13 few TRBV30 CAWSTHSNQPQHF TGTGCCTGGAGTACTCACAGCAATCAGCCCCAGCATTTT
TRBD2 TRBJ2-3 17 - TRBV4-3 CASSRRLAVIFTDTQYF TGCGCCAGCAGCCGAAGACTAGCGGTGATATTCACAGATACGCAGTATTTT
TRBD1 TRBJ1-1 14 - TRBV7-9 CASRPTGARTEAFF TGTGCCAGCAGACCGACAGGGGCGCGGACTGAAGCTTTCTTT
- TRBJ2-7 15 - TRBV6-5 CASSPLGEALYEQYF TGTGCCAGCAGTCCCTTAGGTGAGGCTCTATACGAGCAGTACTTC
TRBD1 TRBJ2-3 16 - TRBV14 CASSLTGTWGTDTQYF TGTGCCAGCAGCCTGACAGGGACGTGGGGCACAGATACGCAGTATTTT
TRBD1 TRBJ2-4 15 - TRBV11-1 CASSPGQGAKNIQYF TGTGCCAGCAGCCCGGGACAGGGGGCCAAAAACATTCAGTACTTC
- TRBJ1-1 11 - TRBV7-9 CASSLSGRAFF TGTGCCAGCAGCTTATCCGGGAGAGCTTTCTTT
TRBD2 TRBJ2-5 13 - TRBV5-6 CASSLTSGETQYF TGTGCCAGCAGCTTGACTAGCGGGGAGACCCAGTACTTC
TRBD1 TRBJ1-1 17 - TRBV18 CASSPTPPGQGKTEAFF TGTGCCAGCTCACCTACCCCACCCGGACAGGGCAAAACTGAAGCTTTCTTT
- TRBJ1-1 13 - TRBV27 CASSLRMNTEAFF TGTGCCAGCAGTCTCAGAATGAACACTGAAGCTTTCTTT
TRBD1 TRBJ2-7 15 - TRBV5-6 CASSSPGTGFYEQYF TGTGCCAGCAGCTCCCCCGGGACAGGGTTTTACGAGCAGTACTTC
- TRBJ1-2 12 - TRBV3-1/TRBV3-2 CASSQLRVGYTF TGTGCCAGCAGCCAACTGAGGGTAGGCTACACCTTC
TRBD1 TRBJ2-7 15 - TRBV19 CASSMGLGRGSEQYF TGTGCCAGTAGTATGGGGCTGGGCAGGGGGTCCGAGCAGTACTTC
TRBD2 TRBJ2-3 16 - TRBV7-9 CASSQGLAGVADTQYF TGTGCCAGCAGCCAAGGACTAGCGGGGGTGGCAGATACGCAGTATTTT
TRBD2 TRBJ2-7 16 few TRBV27 CASQPLGTSVLEEQYF TGTGCCAGCCAGCCACTAGGGACTAGCGTTCTGGAAGAGCAGTACTTC
- TRBJ1-5 14 - TRBV27 CASSFSGHGQPQHF TGTGCCAGCAGTTTCTCAGGGCATGGTCAGCCCCAGCATTTT
- TRBJ1-3 13 - TRBV19 CASSIDSGNTIYF TGTGCCAGTAGTATCGACAGTGGAAACACCATATATTTT
- TRBJ2-5 16 - TRBV11-3 CASSPGRVGAIETQYF TGTGCCAGCAGCCCCGGCAGGGTAGGAGCGATAGAGACCCAGTACTTC
TRBD2 TRBJ2-7 20 - TRBV7-9 CASSTRGASGENKPPYEQYF TGTGCCAGCAGCACAAGGGGGGCTAGCGGGGAGAATAAACCCCCCTACGAGCAGTACTTC
TRBD1 TRBJ2-2 16 - TRBV7-2 CASSLQGAVVAGELFF TGTGCCAGCAGCTTACAGGGGGCGGTCGTGGCCGGGGAGCTGTTTTTT
- TRBJ1-4 14 - TRBV2 CASRGTQFGGKLFF TGTGCCAGCAGGGGGACTCAATTTGGGGGGAAACTGTTTTTT
- TRBJ1-3 15 - TRBV25-1 CASSNTGSSGNTIYF TGTGCCAGCAGTAACACAGGAAGCTCTGGAAACACCATATATTTT
- TRBJ1-5 14 - TRBV2 CASSEGQGNQPQHF TGTGCCAGCAGTGAAGGGCAGGGCAATCAGCCCCAGCATTTT
- TRBJ2-1 10 few TRBV19 CASGRQSQFF TGTGCCAGTGGGCGACAGTCGCAGTTCTTC
TRBD2 TRBJ2-1 16 - TRBV24-1 CATSGASGGLYNEQFF TGTGCCACCAGTGGGGCTAGCGGGGGGTTGTACAATGAGCAGTTCTTC
- TRBJ1-4 14 - TRBV2 CASSDGRGAEKLFF TGTGCCAGCAGTGATGGGAGGGGGGCTGAAAAACTGTTTTTT
- TRBJ2-1 15 - TRBV10-3 CATNAMTHRAGEQFF TGTGCCACCAACGCCATGACGCACAGGGCCGGTGAGCAGTTCTTC
TRBD1 TRBJ2-2 15 - TRBV7-2 CASSEDRAGTGELFF TGTGCCAGCAGCGAGGACAGGGCAGGGACCGGGGAGCTGTTTTTT
TRBD1 TRBJ1-2 14 few TRBV28 CASETGTASYGYTF TGTGCCAGTGAAACCGGGACAGCGTCATATGGCTACACCTTC
- TRBJ1-1 13 - TRBV19 CASSMDKGVEAFF TGTGCCAGTAGTATGGATAAGGGGGTCGAAGCTTTCTTT
- TRBJ2-7 14 - TRBV7-2 CASSSRTGSYEQYF TGTGCCAGCAGCTCCCGAACGGGGTCCTACGAGCAGTACTTC
TRBD1 TRBJ1-6 15 - TRBV6-5 CATRTGAPYNSPLHF TGTGCCACCCGGACAGGGGCCCCCTATAATTCACCCCTCCACTTT
- TRBJ1-1 13 - TRBV18 CASSPTQVVEAFF TGTGCCAGCTCACCGACCCAGGTGGTTGAAGCTTTCTTT
- TRBJ1-2 13 - TRBV18 CASSPGEGYGYTF TGTGCCAGCTCACCAGGGGAGGGTTATGGCTACACCTTC
- TRBJ1-2 15 - TRBV11-2 CASSLEGREGYGYTF TGTGCCAGCAGCTTAGAAGGCAGGGAAGGCTATGGCTACACCTTC
TRBD1 TRBJ1-1 16 once TRBV19 CASSSGQLSMDTEAFF TGTGCCAGTAGTTCGGGACAGCTGTCGATGGACACTGAAGCTTTCTTT
- TRBJ1-1 13 - TRBV7-2 CASGLETNTEAFF TGTGCCAGCGGCTTGGAGACGAACACTGAAGCTTTCTTT
TRBD1 TRBJ2-3 14 - TRBV10-1 CASSPTGNTDTQYF TGCGCCAGCAGCCCGACAGGGAACACAGATACGCAGTATTTT
TRBD1 TRBJ2-4 17 - TRBV3-1/TRBV3-2 CASSSSGDRLAKNIQYF TGTGCCAGCAGCTCCTCAGGGGACAGACTAGCCAAAAACATTCAGTACTTC
- TRBJ2-3 16 - TRBV19 CASSISQGGSTDTQYF TGTGCCAGTAGTATATCACAGGGGGGGAGCACAGATACGCAGTATTTT
TRBD2 TRBJ2-7 15 - TRBV6-5 CASTPLAGKAYEQYF TGTGCCAGCACCCCCCTAGCGGGGAAGGCCTACGAGCAGTACTTC
- TRBJ2-4 16 once TRBV4-3 CASSQDLRQGGDIQYF TGCGCCAGCAGCCAAGACCTCAGACAGGGCGGGGACATTCAGTACTTC
- TRBJ2-4 13 - TRBV6-1 CASSELGALAQYF TGTGCCAGCAGTGAGCTGGGGGCACTGGCTCAGTACTTC
- TRBJ2-2 16 - TRBV7-9 CASSLGGGQTGGELFF TGTGCCAGCAGCTTAGGGGGCGGACAAACAGGCGGGGAGCTGTTTTTT
TRBD1 TRBJ2-7 15 - TRBV15 CATSYGTGISYEQYF TGTGCCACCAGCTACGGGACAGGGATCTCCTACGAGCAGTACTTC